The rows below give T cell receptor beta chains drawn from one sample of a study of graft-versus-host responses after intestinal transplantation. Clones were read by immunoSEQ multiplex PCR, and TCRdb kept only the in-frame ones, dropping some. Of under 45,000 clones in the sample, about 92% were seen once. Sequenced material: PBMCs, taken 700 to 850 days after intestinal transplantation. The receptors come from a human patient who received an intestinal transplant, so some T cells may come from the graft donor. CDR3s include the opening cysteine and the closing phenylalanine or tryptophan. Fields, in order: D gene, V gene, J gene, clone size, CDR3 protein, CDR3 DNA. A D gene is named only where the DNA matches it firmly. Clone sizes are given selectively: once, few, many, or a class where the clone is expanded.

TRBD1,TRBV4-2,TRBJ1-5,.,CASSQEGTGHQPQHF,TGTGCCAGCAGCCAAGAGGGGACAGGGCATCAGCCCCAGCATTTT
.,TRBV5-1,TRBJ1-1,.,CASSPSPTQIMNTEAFF,TGCGCCAGCAGCCCTAGCCCTACACAGATTATGAACACTGAAGCTTTCTTT
.,TRBV6-5,TRBJ1-2,.,CASSYRDYGYTF,TGTGCCAGCAGTTACAGGGACTATGGCTACACCTTC
.,TRBV21-1,TRBJ1-2,.,CASSKGSEGATF,TGTGCCAGCAGCAAAGGGTCAGAGGGGGCCACCTTC
.,TRBV28,TRBJ2-1,.,CASSFATGTLHNPFF,.
.,TRBV7-3,TRBJ2-7,.,CASSPHDGYEQYF,TGTGCCAGCAGCCCCCATGACGGCTACGAGCAGTACTTC
.,TRBV6-5,TRBJ1-5,.,CASSYQPQHF,TGTGCCAGCAGTTACCAGCCCCAGCATTTT
TRBD2,TRBV4-1,TRBJ2-1,.,CASSQDGGGYNEQFF,TGCGCCAGCAGCCAAGATGGCGGGGGCTACAATGAGCAGTTCTTC
.,TRBV27,TRBJ1-6,.,CASSLFGKNSPLHF,TGTGCCAGCAGTTTATTTGGGAAAAATTCACCCCTCCACTTT
.,TRBV11-2,TRBJ1-4,.,CASSALGYSNEKLFF,TGTGCCAGCAGCGCCCTGGGGTACTCGAATGAAAAACTGTTTTTT
TRBD2,TRBV27,TRBJ2-4,.,CASSRRGGPAKNIQYF,TGTGCCAGCAGCCGGCGCGGGGGGCCTGCCAAAAACATTCAGTACTTC
TRBD2,TRBV28,TRBJ2-7,.,CASKLSGKDSYEQYF,TGTGCCAGCAAACTTAGCGGGAAGGATTCCTACGAGCAGTACTTC
.,TRBV29-1,TRBJ2-1,.,CSVDTWNEQFF,TGCAGCGTCGACACTTGGAATGAGCAGTTCTTC
.,TRBV6-1,TRBJ2-1,.,CASTWRGSYNEQFF,TGTGCCAGCACTTGGCGGGGCTCCTACAATGAGCAGTTCTTC
TRBD2,TRBV15,TRBJ2-3,.,CATSRGTGLADTQYF,TGTGCCACCAGCAGAGGTACGGGACTAGCAGATACGCAGTATTTT
.,TRBV7-3,TRBJ2-1,.,CASSLKVQGNEQFF,TGTGCCAGCAGCTTAAAGGTCCAGGGGAATGAGCAGTTCTTC
.,TRBV11-1,TRBJ2-1,.,CASSGGSYNEQFF,TGTGCCAGCAGCGGCGGCTCCTACAATGAGCAGTTCTTC
TRBD1,TRBV5-1,TRBJ2-1,.,CASSLQPGGNYNEQFF,TGCGCCAGCAGCTTGCAACCAGGGGGAAACTACAATGAGCAGTTCTTC
TRBD2,TRBV20-1,TRBJ2-7,.,CSAGGGIEQYF,TGCAGTGCTGGCGGGGGAATCGAGCAGTACTTC
.,TRBV7-2,TRBJ2-5,.,CASSLELWARETQYF,TGTGCCAGCAGCTTAGAATTGTGGGCTAGGGAGACCCAGTACTTC
.,TRBV2,TRBJ1-5,.,CASSGQGSQPQHF,TGTGCCAGCAGTGGGCAGGGAAGTCAGCCCCAGCATTTT
TRBD2,TRBV13,TRBJ2-1,.,CASRSSGGGPYNEQFF,TGTGCCAGCAGATCTAGCGGGGGAGGCCCCTACAATGAGCAGTTCTTC
.,TRBV5-1,TRBJ2-1,.,CASRDSYDEQFF,TGCGCCAGCAGAGACTCATATGATGAGCAGTTCTTC
.,TRBV5-1,TRBJ1-4,.,CASGRVGGLNEKLFF,TGCGCCAGCGGTCGCGTGGGGGGCCTTAATGAAAAACTGTTTTTT
.,TRBV28,TRBJ1-2,once,CASSTGLGLGGYTF,TGTGCCAGCAGTACCGGACTGGGGTTAGGGGGCTACACCTTC
TRBD1,TRBV5-4,TRBJ1-4,.,CASSSYRGGTSEKLFF,TGTGCCAGCAGCTCTTACAGGGGTGGTACGAGCGAAAAACTGTTTTTT
.,TRBV7-9,TRBJ2-3,.,CASSFGLGGTDTQYF,TGTGCCAGCAGCTTCGGGTTAGGGGGCACAGATACGCAGTATTTT
.,TRBV28,TRBJ2-4,.,CASSLRGNIQYF,TGTGCCAGCAGTTTACGGGGGAACATTCAGTACTTC
TRBD1,TRBV15,TRBJ1-5,.,CATSRDPQGEYSNQPQHF,TGTGCCACCAGCAGAGATCCACAGGGGGAGTATAGCAATCAGCCCCAGCATTTT
TRBD2,TRBV9,TRBJ2-3,.,CASSVEMAGGLDTQYF,TGTGCCAGCAGCGTAGAGATGGCGGGGGGGCTAGATACGCAGTATTTT
.,TRBV19,TRBJ1-4,once,CASSIAGQPNEKLFF,TGTGCCAGTAGTATAGCGGGACAACCAAATGAAAAACTGTTTTTT
.,TRBV10-3,TRBJ2-7,.,CAISATETYEQYF,TGTGCCATCAGCGCGACTGAAACCTACGAGCAGTACTTC
.,TRBV6-5,TRBJ2-5,.,CASSPTARQETQYF,TGTGCCAGCAGCCCGACAGCACGACAAGAGACCCAGTACTTC
.,TRBV13,TRBJ2-7,.,CASSLGTSEQYF,TGTGCCAGCAGCTTAGGGACTAGCGAGCAGTACTTC
.,TRBV5-1,TRBJ2-5,.,CASRVMGETQYF,TGCGCCAGCCGAGTAATGGGAGAGACCCAGTACTTC
.,TRBV7-9,TRBJ2-7,.,CASSAADVSDYEQYF,TGTGCCAGCAGCGCTGCGGACGTGTCCGACTACGAGCAGTACTTC
TRBD2,TRBV27,TRBJ2-7,.,CASSSLAGAYEQYF,TGTGCCAGCAGTTCACTAGCGGGCGCCTACGAGCAGTACTTC
.,TRBV2,TRBJ2-5,.,CASSAGALGGETQYF,TGTGCCAGCAGTGCGGGGGCGCTAGGGGGAGAGACCCAGTACTTC
TRBD1,TRBV6-1,TRBJ2-1,.,CASRRQGNEQFF,TGTGCCAGCAGGAGACAGGGGAATGAGCAGTTCTTC
.,TRBV6-5,TRBJ1-6,.,CASRLGSSPLHF,TGTGCCAGCCGCTTGGGCAGTTCACCCCTCCACTTT
.,TRBV7-1,TRBJ1-1,.,CASSRTLEAFF,TGTGCCAGCAGTCGGACCTTGGAAGCTTTCTTT
TRBD1,TRBV9,TRBJ1-1,.,CASSSQIQGAEAFF,TGTGCCAGCAGCTCCCAAATACAGGGGGCTGAAGCTTTCTTT